The rows below give T cell receptor beta chains drawn from one sample of a study of blood T cell repertoires in COVID-19. The table came from immunoSEQ multiplex PCR; TCRdb's copy has only in-frame clones and leaves some out. The sample includes 55,000 to 70,000 clones, approximately 92% of them seen just once. Input material: peripheral blood. The receptors were sampled from a man between 60 and 75 years old with acute or convalescent COVID-19. Both conserved end residues are part of each CDR3. D genes are given only for firm matches. The size of a clone is reported for some rows only, either as once, few or many, or as a class for expanded clones.

>TRBV27|.|TRBJ2-6|TRBD2
CASSPASGPISSGANVLTF
TGTGCCAGCAGCCCAGCTAGCGGGCCAATTAGCTCTGGGGCCAACGTCCTGACTTTC
>TRBV3-1/TRBV3-2|.|TRBJ1-2|.
CASSQYSYGYTF
TGTGCCAGCAGCCAATACAGCTATGGCTACACCTTC
>TRBV18|.|TRBJ1-1|.
CASSLYTNTEAFF
TGTGCCAGCTCACTGTACACGAACACTGAAGCTTTCTTT
>TRBV12-2|.|TRBJ1-1|.
CASRLTVHSGAEAFF
TGTGCAAGTCGCTTGACAGTACACTCGGGCGCTGAAGCTTTCTTT
>TRBV28|.|TRBJ1-2|.
CASSLSVNYGYTF
TGTGCCAGCAGTTTATCCGTGAACTATGGCTACACCTTC
>TRBV25-1|once|TRBJ2-5|.
CASSESRTGSQETQYF
TGTGCCAGCAGTGAATCTCGGACGGGGAGCCAAGAGACCCAGTACTTC
>TRBV14|few|TRBJ2-3|TRBD1
CASSQTHVHRGHTDTQYF
TGTGCCAGCAGCCAAACTCACGTACACAGGGGGCACACAGATACGCAGTATTTT
>TRBV25-1|.|TRBJ2-6|.
CASSEGKRPSGANVLTF
TGTGCCAGCAGTGAAGGGAAGCGGCCCTCTGGGGCCAACGTCCTGACTTTC
>TRBV28|.|TRBJ2-7|.
CASSRSGSVLYEQYF
TGTGCCAGCAGTCGAAGCGGGTCTGTCCTCTACGAGCAGTACTTC
>TRBV18|.|TRBJ1-1|.
CASSTLDRNTEAFF
TGTGCCAGCTCCACACTGGACAGAAACACTGAAGCTTTCTTT
>TRBV27|.|TRBJ2-2|TRBD1
CASSYGTGGKTGELFF
TGTGCCAGCAGTTACGGGACAGGGGGCAAAACCGGGGAGCTGTTTTTT
>TRBV7-8|few|TRBJ1-5|.
CASSLTAVSGNQPQHF
TGTGCCAGCAGCTTAACGGCGGTTTCGGGCAATCAGCCCCAGCATTTT
>TRBV7-2|.|TRBJ1-2|TRBD1
CASSPGTGAGYGYTF
TGTGCCAGCAGCCCCGGGACAGGGGCTGGCTATGGCTACACCTTC
>TRBV5-1|.|TRBJ1-4|.
CASSLEVQGATNEKLFF
TGCGCCAGCAGCTTGGAGGTACAGGGCGCAACTAATGAAAAACTGTTTTTT
>TRBV5-1|once|TRBJ2-1|TRBD2
CASSPAGGWSSYNEQFF
TGCGCCAGCAGCCCAGCGGGAGGGTGGAGCTCCTACAATGAGCAGTTCTTC
>TRBV3-1/TRBV3-2|.|TRBJ2-5|TRBD2
CASSQVVGLAEETQYF
TGTGCCAGCAGCCAAGTAGTGGGACTAGCGGAAGAGACCCAGTACTTC
>TRBV7-2|.|TRBJ2-3|.
CASSLVGSGTDAQYF
TGTGCCAGCAGCTTAGTTGGTAGCGGAACAGATGCGCAGTATTTT
>TRBV29-1|.|TRBJ2-1|.
CSVGASDASSYNEQFF
TGCAGCGTTGGGGCCTCGGATGCGAGCTCCTACAATGAGCAGTTCTTC
>TRBV10-3|.|TRBJ2-7|TRBD2
CAIRKLAGETEQYF
TGTGCCATCAGAAAACTAGCGGGAGAAACCGAGCAGTACTTC
>TRBV19|once|TRBJ1-1|TRBD1
CASSTPGTGVNTEAFF
TGTGCCAGTAGTACTCCCGGGACAGGGGTAAACACTGAAGCTTTCTTT
>TRBV25-1|.|TRBJ2-5|.
CASSDQLRYQETQYF
TGTGCCAGCAGTGACCAACTTCGCTACCAAGAGACCCAGTACTTC
>TRBV19|.|TRBJ1-5|.
CASSISHNQPQHF
TGTGCCAGTAGTATTTCACACAATCAGCCCCAGCATTTT
>TRBV4-3|.|TRBJ2-7|.
CASSLRSGLSYEQYF
TGCGCCAGCAGCCTCCGGTCAGGGCTGTCCTACGAGCAGTACTTC
>TRBV7-9|once|TRBJ1-2|.
CASSLASGPGTNYGYTF
TGTGCCAGCAGCTTAGCGAGTGGGCCAGGAACAAACTATGGCTACACCTTC
>TRBV30|.|TRBJ1-5|TRBD1
CAWRATGGPNQPQHF
TGTGCCTGGAGGGCAACAGGGGGACCCAATCAGCCCCAGCATTTT
>TRBV7-8|once|TRBJ2-1|.
CASSPVAGADPRSRGYNEQFF
TGTGCCAGCAGTCCCGTGGCAGGGGCCGACCCCCGTTCCCGAGGGTACAATGAGCAGTTCTTC
>TRBV9|.|TRBJ1-1|TRBD1
CASSVAQNRGFTEAFF
TGTGCCAGCAGCGTAGCTCAGAACAGGGGCTTTACTGAAGCTTTCTTT
>TRBV5-1|.|TRBJ2-1|TRBD2
CASSTGLAGGLSSYNEQFF
TGCGCCAGCAGCACCGGACTAGCGGGAGGTCTAAGCTCCTACAATGAGCAGTTCTTC
>TRBV19|.|TRBJ2-5|TRBD2
CASSSGGRSKAQYF
TGTGCCAGTAGTAGCGGCGGGAGAAGTAAGGCCCAGTACTTC
>TRBV14|.|TRBJ1-6|.
CASSLQGSSPLHF
TGTGCCAGCAGCCTACAGGGTAGTTCACCCCTCCACTTT
>TRBV5-1|.|TRBJ2-7|TRBD1
CASSTLTGGNEQYF
TGCGCCAGCAGCACCCTTACAGGGGGCAACGAGCAGTACTTC
>TRBV6-2/TRBV6-3|.|TRBJ2-7|.
CASSYGGIYEQYF
TGTGCCAGCAGTTACGGCGGAATCTACGAGCAGTACTTC
>TRBV28|.|TRBJ2-3|TRBD2
CASSFLGVAGSTDTQYF
TGTGCCAGCAGTTTCCTTGGAGTAGCGGGGTCCACAGATACGCAGTATTTT
>TRBV24-1|.|TRBJ2-1|TRBD1
CATSGVTGTGGLREQFF
TGTGCCACCAGTGGAGTGACCGGGACAGGGGGGTTGAGGGAGCAGTTCTTC